This TCR beta chain is from a study of CXCR3-negative and CXCR3-positive naive CD8 T cells. Background on the study: The libraries yielded roughly 150 million TRB reads, about 1.5 +/- 0.3 million each.

The method, 5' RACE with UMI labels, was used to prepare the TRB cDNA libraries. After re-calling the 5' RACE reads, TCRdb lists one entry per CDR3 protein, DNA absent. The repertoire shows just under 45,000 distinct CDR3 sequences; the top ten hold roughly 15%. The CDR3 length is 15 residues. CDR1 and CDR2 (germline): MDHEN, SYDVKM. Whole-study results and caveats: Comparably high diversity was seen in both naive subsets, and much lower diversity in memory CD8+ cells. For naive cells, CXCR3-negative and CXCR3-positive subsets had similar TRBV-TRBJ usage; for memory cells, usage differed. Naive subsets had comparable surface CD5, so TRB CDR3 properties gauged TCR strength.

Comments on this clonotype: As yet, its antigen is unknown.

The chain combines TRBV28 with TRBJ2-1; TCRdb indicates TRBD2, and absent DNA this call remains unverified. This TCR came from a human donor in good health. Some clones in this sample may be carry-over from other donors' samples. The material sequenced was memory CD8+ T cells from blood. The CDR3 is CASSSSPSGYNEQFF.